A single sample is the source of the 18 T cell receptor beta chains below, sequenced in a study of cytomegalovirus exposure and HLA in healthy donors (dated by TCRdb to about 2017). Libraries were prepared through the immunoSEQ multiplex PCR assay. A mixture of 60 forward primers for TCR Vbeta segments and 13 reverse primers for TCR Jbeta segments was used in the multiplex PCR. Sourced from immuneACCESS, this table was stored by TCRdb with only in-frame sequences that have V and J called. A share of the clones is absent; for the studies checked, an unresolved V gene accounts for under half, and the remainder has no known explanation. Recorded for this sample are more than 75,000 clones; around three quarters of them occurred a single time. The ten largest clones add up to about 2.3% of the sample. Sequences were obtained from PBMCs. These TCRs come from a man younger than 40 in good health and CMV-seronegative.

The chain has TRBV10-3 and TRBJ1-1, with D perhaps TRBD1 (5 bases). V lost 0 bases and J 5 bases, leaving 13 bases between the germline ends. Germline V lookup: CDR1 ENHRY, CDR2 SYGVKD. The CDR3 spans 15 residues. The CDR3 DNA sequence: TGTGCCATCAGTGAGTCGTCGGGGGTCGGGACTGAAGCTTTCTTT. The encoded protein is CAISESSGVGTEAFF.

This clone was picked up one time. This chain uses TRBV9 with TRBJ2-2; possible D gene TRBD1, 6 bases. Germline CDR1 reads SGDLS; CDR2 reads YYNGEE. CDR3 length: 17 residues. The V end was cut by 0 bases, the J end by 6 bases, with 18 bases between. This CDR3 reads CASSVGGRTGTSGELFF. DNA of the CDR3: TGTGCCAGCAGCGTAGGCGGTAGAACAGGGACGTCCGGGGAGCTGTTTTTT.

This clone was observed a few times. The chain recombines TRBV5-5 with TRBJ1-1, with D possibly matching TRBD1 (5 bases). V lost 0 bases, J lost 2 bases, and 11 bases lay in between. This CDR3 contains 15 residues. Per germline, CDR1 SGHKS and CDR2 YYEKEE (reference sequence). CDR3 bases: TGTGCCAGCAGCTTGGCCCCGACAGCCAACACTGAAGCTTTCTTT. Translated, it gives CASSLAPTANTEAFF.

The V and J genes are TRBV30 and TRBJ2-3; the match to TRBD2 covers 11 bases. V shed 3 bases and J 2 bases; nucleotides not matched to a gene: 1. The germline gives CDR1 GTSNPN, CDR2 SVGIG (reference sequence). The CDR3 runs to 14 residues. For the CDR3, the DNA is TGTGCCTGGAGGGGACTAGCGGCCACAGATACGCAGTATTTT. The encoded protein is CAWRGLAATDTQYF.

The chain combines TRBV27 with TRBJ1-5; 9 bases map to TRBD1. CDR1 is MNHEY, CDR2 SMNVEV, per germline (reference sequence). J gave up 7 bases and V 3 bases, and 4 bases lay outside the gene matches. The CDR3 runs 14 residues. The CDR3 loop reads CASSLGQGSQPQHF. The CDR3 DNA is TGTGCCAGCAGTTTGGGACAGGGAAGCCAGCCCCAGCATTTT.

This rearrangement joins TRBV5-1 to TRBJ2-5, with D possibly being TRBD2 (5 bases). Trimming took off 4 bases at V and 1 base at J, with 11 bases between the two ends. Looked up from germline, CDR1 is SGHRS and CDR2 is YFSETQ. The CDR3 length is 14 residues. The CDR3 here is CASSGLSGQETQYF. The CDR3 coding sequence is TGCGCCAGCAGCGGCCTGAGCGGCCAAGAGACCCAGTACTTC.

The table lists this clone with a few counts. The gene calls are TRBV4-1 and TRBJ1-2; D is perhaps TRBD1 (6 bases). CDR1 and CDR2 (germline): MGHRA, YSYEKL. V lost 4 bases and J lost 8, with 14 bases in between. The CDR3 covers 13 residues. The chain's CDR3 is CASSPQGQNGYTF. DNA for the CDR3: TGCGCCAGCAGCCCTCAAGGACAGAACGGCTACACCTTC.

The rearrangement links TRBV7-9 to TRBJ2-7; 7 bases align to TRBD1. CDR3 size: 15 residues. Germline values: CDR1 SEHNR, CDR2 FQNEAQ (reference sequence). Unmatched junction bases numbered 10, after V lost 5 bases and J lost 3 bases. DNA of the CDR3: TGTGCCAGCAGCGCGACAGGGCGTAAGAGCTACGAGCAGTACTTC. This translates into CASSATGRKSYEQYF.

This clone occurred once. The DNA for the CDR3 is TGTGCCAGCAGTAGAACGGGGACAGGAGGCTACGAGCAGTACTTC. Its translation is CASSRTGTGGYEQYF. The chain links TRBV6-1 to TRBJ2-7; 8 positions agree with TRBD1. V lost 5 bases, J lost 3 bases, and 9 bases stayed unmatched. This CDR3 is built from 15 residues. CDR1 MNHNS and CDR2 SASEGT come from the germline V gene.

The CDR3 loop reads CASSSLECGYTF. CDR3 nucleotide sequence: TGTGCCAGCAGCTCGTTGGAGTGCGGCTACACCTTC. V is TRBV5-6 and J is TRBJ1-2; no definite D call. Germline V CDR1 and CDR2: SGHDT, YYEEEE. The CDR3 covers 12 residues. With 3 bases removed from V and 8 bases from J, the gap between germline ends came to 11 bases.

CDR3 DNA sequence: TGTGCCAGCAGCCCTACAGGGGGGGCTAACTATGGCTACACCTTC. Residues: CASSPTGGANYGYTF. This chain uses TRBV7-2 with TRBJ1-2, with 8 bases matching TRBD1. The V gene's germline CDR1 is SGHTA and CDR2 FQGNSA. The CDR3 runs 15 residues. Trimming at V came to 5 bases and at J to 0 bases, leaving 5 bases not matched to a gene.

V and J are TRBV19 and TRBJ2-5; D is unresolved. The CDR3 runs 13 residues. Per germline, CDR1 LNHDA and CDR2 SQIVND (reference sequence). Trimming took off 4 bases at V and 1 base at J, with 7 bases between the two ends. The DNA for the CDR3 is TGTGCCAGTAGTACTCTTTCCCAAGAGACCCAGTACTTC. Its translation is CASSTLSQETQYF.

This CDR3 reads CASSAGGPYEQYF. CDR3 sequence (DNA): TGCGCCAGCAGTGCTGGAGGGCCTTACGAGCAGTACTTC. This chain connects TRBV10-2 to TRBJ2-7; a weak D match, TRBD2 (6 bases). Germline CDR1 reads WSHSY; CDR2 reads SAAADI. CDR3 size: 13 residues. Between the trimmed V and J ends, which lost 4 bases and 4 bases, there was a span of 11 bases.

The CDR3, as DNA: TGTGCCAGCAGTGGAGACAGGGGTGTAGCGCGCGAGCAGTACTTC. Amino acid sequence: CASSGDRGVAREQYF. The V and J genes are TRBV25-1 and TRBJ2-7; 8 nucleotides align to TRBD1. Germline loops: CDR1 MGHDK, CDR2 SYGVNS. The CDR3 is made up of 15 amino acids. Trimming removed 4 bases from V and 6 bases from J; junction bases left unmatched: 11.

The CDR3 loop reads CASSEGGAVPSNQPQHF. The DNA for the CDR3 is TGTGCCAGCAGTGAGGGGGGGGCAGTTCCTAGCAATCAGCCCCAGCATTTT. This rearrangement joins TRBV6-1 to TRBJ1-5, with D possibly matching TRBD1 (6 bases). CDR3 length equals 17 residues. In germline, CDR1 is MNHNS, CDR2 SASEGT. Trimming left V 3 bases short and J 0 bases short, with 15 bases between.

The J gene is TRBJ2-3, the V gene TRBV7-9; D not resolved. Germline-derived CDR1 and CDR2 are SEHNR and FQNEAQ (reference sequence). This CDR3 is built from 14 residues. Deletions cut 1 base from V and 1 base from J, with 6 bases between. The CDR3 sequence: CASSLGARTDTQYF. CDR3 in DNA: TGTGCCAGCAGCTTAGGAGCTCGCACAGATACGCAGTATTTT.

This chain uses TRBV5-1 with TRBJ2-7, with TRBD1 identical over 9 bases. Germline values: CDR1 SGHRS, CDR2 YFSETQ. The trim removed 7 bases at V and 5 bases at J, leaving 4 bases unmatched. There are 12 residues in the CDR3. CDR3 sequence: CASAGTGNEQYF. CDR3 in DNA: TGCGCCAGCGCCGGGACAGGGAACGAGCAGTACTTC.

The CDR3 spells CASSPSRLAADYEQYF. The DNA for the CDR3 is TGTGCCAGCAGCCCGTCGAGACTAGCGGCAGACTACGAGCAGTACTTC. The chain uses TRBV4-2 and TRBJ2-7; 9 nucleotides agree with TRBD2. V trimming: 4 bases; J trimming: 3 bases; junction bases outside the gene matches: 10. Germline CDR1 reads LGHNA; CDR2 reads YNFKEQ. The CDR3 runs to 16 residues.